The 4 T cell receptor beta chains below all came from one sample that was sequenced in a study of shared clonotypes between healthy human individuals. As defined, naive CD8 cells were CD45RO-negative and positively selected for CCR7, with terminally differentiated effector memory CD45RA+ cells excluded. Sequencing used immunoSEQ multiplex PCR; TCRdb keeps in-frame clones, though not all of them. The sample comprises millions of clones, around 93% of which are singletons, and 1.5% to 2% rests with the top ten. The sequencing sample was made of naive CD8+ T cells from PBMCs. These receptors originate from a young man in good health. Some clones in this sample may be carry-over from other donors' samples.

Remarks on this clone: A junction end diverges from the germline sequence, so it may reflect a read error. The gene calls are TRBV18 and TRBJ2-7; D gene ambiguous. CDR3 size: 12 residues. In germline, CDR1 is KGHSH, CDR2 LQKENI. The CDR3 region has the DNA TGTGCCAGCTCAACACCTGGTTACGAGCAGTACTTC. Translating it yields CASSTPGYEQYF.

The rearrangement joins TRBV9 to TRBJ2-1; D not resolved. The V and J ends lost 0 bases and 6 bases respectively, with 10 bases between them. CDR1 is SGDLS, CDR2 YYNGEE, per germline. There are 14 residues in the CDR3. For the CDR3, the DNA is TGTGCCAGCAGCGTAGACGGTGCCCCCAATGAGCAGTTCTTC. Its translation: CASSVDGAPNEQFF.

As concerns this clone: Other DNA sequences in the sample encode the same CDR3. The chain couples TRBV9 to TRBJ2-5; D is ambiguous. The CDR3 length is 13 residues. Trimming took off 4 bases at V and 1 base at J, with 8 bases between the two ends. The germline V gene encodes CDR1 SGDLS and CDR2 YYNGEE. The CDR3 reads CASSPSSQETQYF. The DNA for the CDR3 is TGTGCCAGCAGCCCCTCTTCCCAAGAGACCCAGTACTTC.

This chain links TRBV13 with TRBJ2-7; TRBD1 agrees at 7 bases. Trimming cost V 5 bases and J 2 bases; bases outside gene matches: 6. The CDR3 spans 14 residues. Per germline, CDR1 PRHDT and CDR2 FYEKMQ (reference sequence). CDR3 in DNA: TGTGCCAGCAGCCGAAACACAGGGGCCTACGAGCAGTACTTC. This translates into CASSRNTGAYEQYF.